The 32 T cell receptor beta chains reported below all come from one sample, sequenced in a study of regulatory T cells in long-lasting Graves disease. iRepertoire HTBI primers and Arm-PCR of CDR3 regions built TCR beta libraries. TCRdb ran MiXCR on the multiplex PCR reads and lists one entry per CDR3 protein. The data show some 250,000 distinct CDR3 sequences, under 20% seen once. Time point noted: newly diagnosed GD, antithyroid drugs for less than 3 months. Isolated PBMC RNA provided the starting material for the TCR library. These data were likewise used in another study, on T cells in Graves' hyperthyroidism and ophthalmopathy.

Sequenced here: peripheral blood mononuclear cells (PBMCs), sampled at new diagnosis, from a patient treated with antithyroid drugs. These receptors were obtained from a woman aged 25 to 39 with Graves disease.

The sample holds many counts of this clonotype. The V call is TRBV12-5, the J call TRBJ2-2, with 7 nucleotides matching TRBD2. The CDR3 spans 15 residues. The ends lost 5 bases at V and 4 bases at J; junction bases unmatched: 7. Germline V lookup: CDR1 LGHNT, CDR2 FRNRAP. The CDR3 protein is CASGPAGRITGELFF. As DNA, the CDR3 is TGTGCTAGTGGTCCAGCGGGGCGTATCACCGGGGAGCTGTTTTTT. The variable domain in full, completed from reference TRBV12-5 and TRBJ2-2, reads DARVTQTPRHKVTEMGQEVTMRCQPILGHNTVFWYRQTMMQGLELLAYFRNRAPLDDSGMPKDRFSAEMPDATLATLKIQPSEPRDSAVYFCASGPAGRITGELFFGEGSRLTVL.

Points on this clonotype: A much bigger clone sits one base away, suggesting this may be a read error. This CDR3 fails to terminate in the conserved phenylalanine or tryptophan, so it likely reflects a read error. The V call is TRBV10-3, the J call TRBJ1-1; D gene uncertain. V lost 6 bases and J lost 1, with 6 bases in between. Germline V gene data show CDR1 as ENHRY and CDR2 as SYGVKD. The CDR3 length is 12 residues. CDR3 sequence (DNA): TGTGCCATCAGCCAGGCGAACACTGAAGCTTTCCTT. Protein: CAISQANTEAFL.

Ten or more counts support this clonotype. J is TRBJ2-3 and V is TRBV3-1; D gene unclear. This CDR3 has 12 residues. Trimming took off 1 base at V and 7 bases at J, with 6 bases between the two ends. Germline lookup yields CDR1 LGHDT and CDR2 YNNKEL (reference sequence). The CDR3 DNA sequence: TGTGCCAGCAGCCAAGGTCCGAATACGCAGTATTTT. Protein sequence: CASSQGPNTQYF.

This clonotype showed up many times. The rearrangement uses TRBV6-1 and TRBJ2-5; D possibly uses TRBD1 or TRBD2 (5 bases each). Germline V lookup: CDR1 MNHNS, CDR2 SASEGT. CDR3 length: 14 amino acids. Trimming shortened V by 6 bases and J by 2 bases, and 13 bases separated the two germline ends. For the CDR3, the DNA is TGTGCCAGCAGAGGACGGGGCCTTCAAGAGACCCAGTACTTC. This translates into CASRGRGLQETQYF.

This clonotype was recorded many times. V is TRBV6-5 and J is TRBJ1-1; 7 nucleotides agree with TRBD1. CDR3 size: 14 residues. CDR1 and CDR2 (germline): MNHEY, SVGAGI. J lost 8 bases, V lost 2 bases, and 8 bases had no gene match. The CDR3 region is CASSYPGGKFEAFF. The CDR3 coding sequence is TGTGCCAGCAGTTACCCAGGGGGGAAGTTCGAAGCTTTCTTT.

The J gene is TRBJ2-5, the V gene TRBV6-1, with TRBD2 matching over 14 bases. Losses at the gene ends were 5 bases for V and 4 bases for J; bases not matched to a gene: 15. The CDR3 loop spans 19 amino acids. Germline lookup yields CDR1 MNHNS and CDR2 SASEGT. The chain's CDR3 is CASSTSRLAGGPARETQYF. CDR3 bases: TGTGCCAGCAGTACGAGCAGACTAGCGGGGGGGCCGGCGCGAGAGACCCAGTACTTC.

This clonotype was recorded many times. The chain is built from TRBV6-1 and TRBJ1-2; D is undetermined. V lost 6 bases to trimming and J lost 0 bases, with 11 bases between them. The CDR3 is 14 amino acids. CDR1 MNHNS and CDR2 SASEGT come from the germline V gene. The CDR3 coding sequence is TGTGCCAGCAGAGGGTCCGGAGCTAACTATGGCTACACCTTC. Translation: CASRGSGANYGYTF.

The table lists this clonotype with many counts. The chain joins TRBV29-1 to TRBJ2-5; 7 bases are a match to TRBD2. CDR1 is SQVTM, CDR2 ANQGSEA, per germline. Losses at the gene ends were 4 bases for V and 4 bases for J; bases not matched to a gene: 12. CDR3 length: 15 residues. In DNA form, the CDR3 reads TGCAGCGTTGGGATACCCGTAGCTAGCGGAGAGACCCAGTACTTC. Translated, it gives CSVGIPVASGETQYF.

This clonotype was picked up many times. The J gene is TRBJ2-5, the V gene TRBV20-1, with 7 bases identical to TRBD1. Germline-derived CDR1 and CDR2 are DFQATT and SNEGSKA (reference sequence). The V gene end was trimmed by 5 bases and the J gene end by 4 bases; junction bases not matched to a gene: 10. The CDR3 length is 14 residues. This CDR3 reads CSAPSRQGLETQYF. The CDR3 DNA follows: TGCAGTGCTCCCTCTAGACAGGGTTTAGAGACCCAGTACTTC.

This clonotype has a count of ten or more. The chain employs TRBV19 and TRBJ2-7; 7 bases match TRBD2. The CDR3 loop spans 14 amino acids. CDR1 and CDR2 from the germline V gene are LNHDA and SQIVND (reference sequence). V shed 3 bases, J shed 4 bases, and the junction held 6 bases outside the gene matches. CDR3 sequence: CASSMRTRPYEQYF. Here the CDR3 DNA reads TGTGCCAGTAGTATGAGGACTAGACCTTACGAGCAGTACTTC.

This clonotype appeared many times. V gene TRBV2 combines with J gene TRBJ2-3; possible D gene TRBD2, 6 bases. Trimming stripped 4 bases from V and 9 bases from J, with 20 bases between. The germline CDR1 and CDR2 sequences are SNHLY and FYNNEI. The CDR3 totals 15 residues. The CDR3 DNA is TGTGCCAGCAGTGTCTCCTCGGTCCCGGGGGAGACGCAGTATTTT. As protein: CASSVSSVPGETQYF.

The sample holds many counts of this clonotype. V usage is TRBV10-3 and J usage is TRBJ1-4, with D possibly being TRBD1 (6 bases). Trimming left V 10 bases short and J 8 bases short, with 20 bases between. This CDR3 spans 14 amino acids. Germline lookup yields CDR1 ENHRY and CDR2 SYGVKD. CDR3 sequence: CATGRDGGKEKLFF. The CDR3, as DNA: TGTGCCACGGGGCGTGATGGGGGCAAGGAAAAACTGTTTTTT.

As for this clonotype: This sequence may be a read error, since a much larger clone differs from it by one base. The rearrangement links TRBV27 to TRBJ1-5; D ambiguous. CDR1 is MNHEY and CDR2 is SMNVEV in the germline V gene (reference sequence). The CDR3 runs 15 residues. CDR3 nucleotide sequence: TGTGCCAGCTTTTCACGGCGGGATAGCAATAAGCCCCAGCATTTT. It codes for CASFSRRDSNKPQHF.

This clonotype was seen at least ten times. This chain connects TRBV27 to TRBJ1-6; possible D gene TRBD1, 6 bases. Trimming cost V 5 bases and J 7 bases, with 15 bases left between them. There are 15 residues in the CDR3. Per germline, CDR1 MNHEY and CDR2 SMNVEV (reference sequence). In DNA, the CDR3 is TGTGCCAGCAGTCACGATCCAGGGGTCAATTCACCCCTCCACTTT. It codes for CASSHDPGVNSPLHF.

J is TRBJ1-5 and V is TRBV6-1, with D perhaps TRBD1 (6 bases). Germline V gene lookup returns CDR1 MNHNS and CDR2 SASEGT. CDR3 size: 12 residues. V gave up 6 bases and J gave up 11 bases, with 14 bases separating them. CDR3 nucleotides: TGTGCCAGCAGGAACAGGGCAGGGGCCCAGCATTTT. This codes for CASRNRAGAQHF.

This clonotype showed up many times. The chain has TRBV6-1 and TRBJ1-5, with 9 bases aligning to TRBD1. The CDR3 contains 15 residues. V lost 6 bases, J lost 10 bases, and 13 bases stayed unmatched. CDR1 and CDR2 (germline): MNHNS, SASEGT. CDR3: CASRRARDRVYPQHF. In DNA, the CDR3 is TGTGCCAGCAGACGCGCCCGGGACAGGGTATATCCCCAGCATTTT.

At least ten counts were recorded for this clonotype. The rearrangement joins TRBV7-8 to TRBJ2-1; the match to TRBD2 covers 9 bases. J was trimmed by 7 bases and V by 1 base; bases with no gene match: 2. CDR1 and CDR2 from the germline V gene are SGHVS and FQNEAQ. The CDR3 covers 14 residues. CDR3 amino acids: CASSLVGLANEQFF. The CDR3 nucleotides read TGTGCCAGCAGCTTAGTGGGACTAGCTAATGAGCAGTTCTTC.

At least ten counts were recorded for this clonotype. The rearrangement joins TRBV6-1 to TRBJ1-5, with D tentatively TRBD1 (6 bases). V was clipped by 6 bases and J by 0 bases, with 12 bases between them. The CDR3 is 15 amino acids. The germline V gene encodes CDR1 MNHNS and CDR2 SASEGT. The CDR3 loop reads CASRPRTASNQPQHF. The DNA for the CDR3 is TGTGCCAGCAGACCTCGGACAGCTAGCAATCAGCCCCAGCATTTT.

The V call is TRBV30, the J call TRBJ2-5; D remains unclear. The CDR3 totals 12 residues. V was cut by 1 base and J by 5 bases, with 8 bases left in between. CDR1 and CDR2 (germline): GTSNPN, SVGIG (reference sequence). CDR3 region: CAWSGSRETQYF. In nucleotides, the CDR3 is TGTGCCTGGAGTGGGAGTCGGGAGACCCAGTACTTC.

This clonotype has a count of ten or more. An end of the junction does not agree with germline; a read error may underlie this. V is TRBV10-2 and J is TRBJ1-2; D perhaps matches TRBD1 (5 bases). CDR1 WSHSY and CDR2 SAAADI come from the germline V gene. The CDR3 is 13 residues long. DNA for the CDR3: TGTGCCAGCGGGACCGCATCTTGGAATGGCTACACCTTC. Protein sequence: CASGTASWNGYTF.

This clonotype has at least ten counts. This chain joins TRBV6-2 or TRBV6-3 and TRBJ2-1; possibly TRBD1 or TRBD2 for D (6 bases each). CDR1 and CDR2 (germline): MNHEY, SVGEGT. The CDR3 runs to 15 residues. V lost 5 bases and J 8 bases, leaving 19 bases between the germline ends. The CDR3 DNA reads TGTGCCAGCAGTGCCGGGGGCAACGAGGTAGATGAGCAGTTCTTC. Its protein is CASSAGGNEVDEQFF.

Ten or more counts support this clonotype. The V gene is TRBV20-1, the J gene TRBJ2-1, with D maybe TRBD1 (5 bases). The assigned J gene may be wrong: the sequence end matches TRBJ2-5 better. Germline lookup yields CDR1 DFQATT and CDR2 SNEGSKA (reference sequence). The CDR3 is 13 amino acids. CDR3 bases: TGCAGTGCTAGCGGACAACACCAAGAGACCCAGTACTTC. It yields the protein CSASGQHQETQYF.

This clonotype was seen many times. This chain joins TRBV20-1 and TRBJ1-1; 7 nucleotides line up with TRBD1. The CDR3 covers 13 residues. Germline V gene data show CDR1 as DFQATT and CDR2 as SNEGSKA (reference sequence). Trimming took 6 bases from V and 1 from J; bases not matched to a gene: 5. In DNA, the CDR3 is TGCAGTGCATCGGGACAGACGAACACTGAAGCTTTCTTT. Its translation: CSASGQTNTEAFF.

This clonotype was counted ten times or more. The rearrangement joins TRBV5-1 to TRBJ1-1, with unresolved D. CDR1 is SGHRS, CDR2 YFSETQ, per germline. Trimming left V 4 bases short and J 3 bases short, with 10 bases between. The CDR3 sequence is 13 residues long. In nucleotides, the CDR3 is TGCGCCAGCAGCATAGGACCCGACACTGAAGCTTTCTTT. Protein: CASSIGPDTEAFF.

As concerns this clonotype: This may stem from a read error, because a much larger clone lies one nucleotide away. V usage is TRBV6-5 and J usage is TRBJ2-3; D is perhaps TRBD1 (5 bases). CDR3 size: 16 residues. Germline CDR1 reads MNHEY; CDR2 reads SVGAGI. The CDR3 DNA sequence: TGTGCCGGCAGTTACTCTTCAGGGCTGAGTGCAGATACGCAGTATTTT. Residues: CAGSYSSGLSADTQYF.

This clonotype was detected ten times or more. The chain carries TRBV27 and TRBJ1-2; TRBD1 is a possible D gene (5 bases). The CDR3 is 15 amino acids. V was trimmed by 0 bases and J by 4 bases, leaving 12 bases between them. The germline V gene has CDR1 MNHEY and CDR2 SMNVEV (reference sequence). The CDR3 DNA is TGTGCCAGCAGTTTATCTGGGGAGGGGACCTATGGCTACACCTTC. This translates into CASSLSGEGTYGYTF.

The V gene is TRBV11-2, the J gene TRBJ1-5; D possibly corresponds to TRBD1 (6 bases). This CDR3 is built from 15 residues. Trimming left V 5 bases short and J 0 bases short, with 11 bases between. Germline lookup yields CDR1 SGHAT and CDR2 FQNNGV. As DNA, the CDR3 is TGTGCCAGCAGCGCAGGACAGTATAGCAATCAGCCCCAGCATTTT. Protein product: CASSAGQYSNQPQHF.

This clonotype appeared many times. The V gene is TRBV6-1, the J gene TRBJ1-5; 10 nucleotides agree with TRBD1. This CDR3 contains 15 residues. Trimming removed 4 bases from V and 6 bases from J; junction bases left unmatched: 6. Germline V gives CDR1 MNHNS, CDR2 SASEGT. The CDR3: CASSGGTGVSQPQHF. Here the CDR3 DNA reads TGTGCCAGCAGTGGTGGGACAGGGGTTAGTCAGCCCCAGCATTTT.

Ten or more counts support this clonotype. CDR3 region: CASSPPQGPSEQYF. CDR3 DNA: TGTGCCAGCAGCCCCCCTCAGGGGCCGTCCGAGCAGTACTTC. V usage is TRBV7-9 and J usage is TRBJ2-7; the D gene is possibly TRBD1 (6 bases). CDR3 length: 14 residues. Germline CDR1 is SEHNR and CDR2 is FQNEAQ (reference sequence). Trimming took off 5 bases at V and 6 bases at J, with 17 bases between the two ends.

With respect to this clonotype: This may be a read error: a much more frequent sequence differs by one nucleotide. This chain links TRBV20-1 with TRBJ2-5, with D unclear. The CDR3 totals 12 residues. V was trimmed by 6 bases and J by 2 bases, leaving 10 bases between them. CDR1 is DFQATT and CDR2 is SNEGSKA in the germline V gene (reference sequence). The DNA of the CDR3 is TGCAGTGCCTTGGGGTTTCAAGAGACCCAGTACTTC. It encodes CSALGFQETQYF.

The V gene is TRBV27, the J gene TRBJ1-1; perhaps TRBD1 as D (5 bases). V dropped 3 bases and J dropped 5 bases, with 16 bases sitting between them. Germline CDR1 reads MNHEY; CDR2 reads SMNVEV (reference sequence). The CDR3 runs to 15 residues. This CDR3 is CASSFGGMRVTEAFF. Here the CDR3 DNA reads TGTGCCAGCAGTTTTGGGGGGATGAGGGTTACTGAAGCTTTCTTT.

This clonotype was counted at least ten times. V and J are TRBV7-8 and TRBJ1-4; possible D gene TRBD1, 6 bases. CDR3 length: 14 residues. The germline V and J ends were trimmed by 5 bases and 8 bases, with 15 bases remaining between them. Germline CDR1 and CDR2: SGHVS and FQNEAQ. CDR3 sequence: CASSHNTGSEKLFF. The CDR3 DNA reads as TGTGCCAGCAGCCATAACACAGGGTCGGAAAAACTGTTTTTT.